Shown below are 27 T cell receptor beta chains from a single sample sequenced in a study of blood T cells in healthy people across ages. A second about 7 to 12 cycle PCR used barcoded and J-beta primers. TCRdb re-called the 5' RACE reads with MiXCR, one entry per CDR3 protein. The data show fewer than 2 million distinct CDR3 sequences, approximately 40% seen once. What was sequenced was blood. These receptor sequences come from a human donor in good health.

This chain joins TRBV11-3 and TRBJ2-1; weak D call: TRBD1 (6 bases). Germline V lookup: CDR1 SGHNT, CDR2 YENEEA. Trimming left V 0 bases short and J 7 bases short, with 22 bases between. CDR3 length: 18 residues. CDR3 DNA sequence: TGTGCCAGCAGCTTAGACCAAGGTCGGGGCCAGGGGTCGAATGAGCAGTTCTTC. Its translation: CASSLDQGRGQGSNEQFF.

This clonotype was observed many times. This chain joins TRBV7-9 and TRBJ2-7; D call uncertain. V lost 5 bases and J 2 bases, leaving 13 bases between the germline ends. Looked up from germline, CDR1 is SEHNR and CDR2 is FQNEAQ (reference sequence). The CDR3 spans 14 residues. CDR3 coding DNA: TGTGCCAGCAGCACCCCGGATAGGGCCTACGAGCAGTACTTC. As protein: CASSTPDRAYEQYF.

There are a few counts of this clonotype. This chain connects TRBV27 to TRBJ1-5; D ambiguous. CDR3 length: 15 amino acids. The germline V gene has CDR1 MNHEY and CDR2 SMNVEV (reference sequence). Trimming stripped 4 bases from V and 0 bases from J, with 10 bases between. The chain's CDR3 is CASSSSEYSNQPQHF. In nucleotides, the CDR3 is TGTGCCAGCAGTTCCTCAGAGTATAGCAATCAGCCCCAGCATTTT.

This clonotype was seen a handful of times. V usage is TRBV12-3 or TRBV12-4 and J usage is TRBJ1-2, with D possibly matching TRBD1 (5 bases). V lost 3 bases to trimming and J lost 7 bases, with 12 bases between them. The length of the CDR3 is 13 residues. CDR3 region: CASSLPRGRGYTF. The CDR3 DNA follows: TGTGCCAGCAGTTTGCCCCGGGGACGTGGCTACACCTTC.

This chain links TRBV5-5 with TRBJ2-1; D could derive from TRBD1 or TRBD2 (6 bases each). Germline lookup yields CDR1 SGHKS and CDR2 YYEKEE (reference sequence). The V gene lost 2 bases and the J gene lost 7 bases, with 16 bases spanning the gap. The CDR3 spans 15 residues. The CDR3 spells CASSFLGGTRNEQFF. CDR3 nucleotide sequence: TGTGCCAGCAGCTTTCTCGGGGGCACTAGGAATGAGCAGTTCTTC.

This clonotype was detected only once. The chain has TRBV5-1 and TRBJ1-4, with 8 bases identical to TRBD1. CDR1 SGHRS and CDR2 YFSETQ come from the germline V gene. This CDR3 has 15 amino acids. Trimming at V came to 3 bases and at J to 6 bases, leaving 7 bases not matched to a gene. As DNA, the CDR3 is TGCGCCAGCAGCTATGACAGGGGTAGTGATGAAAAACTGTTTTTT. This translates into CASSYDRGSDEKLFF.

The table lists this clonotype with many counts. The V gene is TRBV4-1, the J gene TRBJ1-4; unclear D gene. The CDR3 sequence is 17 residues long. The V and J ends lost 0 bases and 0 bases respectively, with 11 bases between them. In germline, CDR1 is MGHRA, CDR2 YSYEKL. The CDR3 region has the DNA TGCGCCAGCAGCCAAGAAACGACAACTGCAACTAATGAAAAACTGTTTTTT. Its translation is CASSQETTTATNEKLFF.

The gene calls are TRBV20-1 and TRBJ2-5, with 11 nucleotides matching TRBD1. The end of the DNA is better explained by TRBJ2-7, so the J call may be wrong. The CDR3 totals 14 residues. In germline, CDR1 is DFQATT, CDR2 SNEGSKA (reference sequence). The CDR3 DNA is TGCAGTGCTAGAAGGAGGACAGGGGGCGACGAGCAGTACTTC. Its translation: CSARRRTGGDEQYF.

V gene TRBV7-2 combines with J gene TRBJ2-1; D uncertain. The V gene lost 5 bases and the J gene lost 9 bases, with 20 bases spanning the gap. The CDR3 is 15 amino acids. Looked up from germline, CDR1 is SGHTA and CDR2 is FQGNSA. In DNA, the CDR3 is TGTGCCAGCAGCCCTACCCAATATCCTCGTGGTGAGCAGTTCTTC. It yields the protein CASSPTQYPRGEQFF.

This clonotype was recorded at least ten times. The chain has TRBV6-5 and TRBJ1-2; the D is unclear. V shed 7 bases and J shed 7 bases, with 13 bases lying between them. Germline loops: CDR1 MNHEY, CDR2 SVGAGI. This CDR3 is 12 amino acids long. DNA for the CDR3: TGTGCCAGCAACTCCGAGGGCAGTGGCTACACCTTC. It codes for CASNSEGSGYTF.

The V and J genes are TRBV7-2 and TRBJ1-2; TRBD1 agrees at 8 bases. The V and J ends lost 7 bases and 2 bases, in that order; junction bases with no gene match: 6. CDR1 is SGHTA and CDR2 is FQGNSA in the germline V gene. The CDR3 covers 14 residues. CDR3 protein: CASNGQGSNYGYTF. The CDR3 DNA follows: TGTGCCAGCAACGGACAGGGTTCGAACTATGGCTACACCTTC. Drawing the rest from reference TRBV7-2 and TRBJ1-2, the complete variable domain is GAGVSQSPSNKVTEKGKDVELRCDPISGHTALYWYRQSLGQGLEFLIYFQGNSAPDKSGLPSDRFSAERTGGSVSTLTIQRTQQEDSAVYLCASNGQGSNYGYTFGSGTRLTVV.

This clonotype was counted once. The CDR3 nucleotides read TGTGCCAGCAGCGATGGAACCGAAAGACCTCAGATCACCGGGGAGCTGTTTTTT. Protein sequence: CASSDGTERPQITGELFF. V and J are TRBV9 and TRBJ2-2; no clear D. With 3 bases removed from V and 4 bases from J, the gap between germline ends came to 22 bases. The length of the CDR3 is 18 residues. The germline V gene has CDR1 SGDLS and CDR2 YYNGEE.

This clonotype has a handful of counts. CDR3 sequence reads: CASSVRGTGEKLFF. CDR3 in DNA: TGTGCCAGCAGCGTCCGGGGGACGGGTGAAAAACTGTTTTTT. The J gene is TRBJ1-4, the V gene TRBV9; perhaps TRBD1 as D (5 bases). V lost 2 bases and J 7 bases, leaving 12 bases between the germline ends. Germline V gives CDR1 SGDLS, CDR2 YYNGEE. CDR3 size: 14 residues. Supplemented by reference TRBV9 and TRBJ1-4, the full variable domain reads DSGVTQTPKHLITATGQRVTLRCSPRSGDLSVYWYQQSLDQGLQFLIQYYNGEERAKGNILERFSAQQFPDLHSELNLSSLELGDSALYFCASSVRGTGEKLFFGSGTQLSVL.

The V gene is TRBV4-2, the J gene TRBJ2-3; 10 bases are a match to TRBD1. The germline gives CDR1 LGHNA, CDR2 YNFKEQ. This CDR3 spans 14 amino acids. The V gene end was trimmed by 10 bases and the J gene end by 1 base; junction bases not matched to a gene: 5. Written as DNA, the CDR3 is TGTGCCACCTCGGGACAGGGGCGCACAGATACGCAGTATTTT. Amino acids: CATSGQGRTDTQYF.

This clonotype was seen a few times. For the CDR3, the DNA is TGCAGTGCTAGCTTTGGTGAGCAGTTCTTC. It translates to CSASFGEQFF. The V gene is TRBV20-1, the J gene TRBJ2-1; D unresolved. Per the germline V gene, CDR1 is DFQATT and CDR2 is SNEGSKA (reference sequence). The V end was cut by 3 bases, the J end by 9 bases, with 6 bases between. This CDR3 spans 10 amino acids.

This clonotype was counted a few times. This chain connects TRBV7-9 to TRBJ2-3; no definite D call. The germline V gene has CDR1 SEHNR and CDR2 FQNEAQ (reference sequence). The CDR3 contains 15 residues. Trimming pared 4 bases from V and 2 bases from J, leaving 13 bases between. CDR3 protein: CASSYRPRFTDTQYF. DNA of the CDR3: TGTGCCAGCAGCTACCGACCGCGGTTCACAGATACGCAGTATTTT.

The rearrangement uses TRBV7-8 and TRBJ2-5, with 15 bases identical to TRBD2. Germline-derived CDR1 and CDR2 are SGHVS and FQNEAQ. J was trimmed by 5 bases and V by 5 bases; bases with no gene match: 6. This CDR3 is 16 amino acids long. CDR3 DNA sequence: TGTGCCAGCAGCGGGGGACTAGCGGGGGGCCGGGAGACCCAGTACTTC. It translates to CASSGGLAGGRETQYF. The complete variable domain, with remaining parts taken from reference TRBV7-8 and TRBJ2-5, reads GAGVSQSPRYKVAKRGQDVALRCDPISGHVSLFWYQQALGQGPEFLTYFQNEAQLDKSGLPSDRFFAERPEGSVSTLKIQRTQQEDSAVYLCASSGGLAGGRETQYFGPGTRLLVL.

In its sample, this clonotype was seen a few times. CDR3 nucleotide sequence: TGCAGTGCCAGGACAGGGGAGGGCTACGAGCAGTACTTC. This codes for CSARTGEGYEQYF. The V call is TRBV20-1, the J call TRBJ2-7; 9 nucleotides match TRBD1. CDR3 size: 13 residues. V was pared by 6 bases and J by 3 bases, with 6 bases of the junction left unmatched. The germline V gene encodes CDR1 DFQATT and CDR2 SNEGSKA (reference sequence).

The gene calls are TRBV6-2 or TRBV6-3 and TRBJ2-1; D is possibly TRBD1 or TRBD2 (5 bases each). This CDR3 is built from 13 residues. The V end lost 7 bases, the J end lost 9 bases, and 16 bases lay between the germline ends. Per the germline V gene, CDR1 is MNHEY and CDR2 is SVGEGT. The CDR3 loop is CASKRTRGGEQFF. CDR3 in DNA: TGTGCCAGCAAGAGGACCCGGGGCGGTGAGCAGTTCTTC.

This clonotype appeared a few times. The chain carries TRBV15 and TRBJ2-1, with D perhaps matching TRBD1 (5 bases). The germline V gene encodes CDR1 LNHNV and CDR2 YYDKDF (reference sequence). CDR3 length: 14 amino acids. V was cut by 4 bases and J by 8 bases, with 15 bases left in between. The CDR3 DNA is TGTGCCACCAGCAAAAGGGGCGGCGTGGATGAGCAGTTCTTC. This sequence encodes CATSKRGGVDEQFF.

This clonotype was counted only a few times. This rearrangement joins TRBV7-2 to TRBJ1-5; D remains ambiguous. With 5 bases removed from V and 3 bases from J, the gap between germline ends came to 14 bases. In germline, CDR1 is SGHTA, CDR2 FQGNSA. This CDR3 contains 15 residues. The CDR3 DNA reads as TGTGCCAGCAGCCCACAAACCTACGCCAATCAGCCCCAGCATTTT. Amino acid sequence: CASSPQTYANQPQHF.

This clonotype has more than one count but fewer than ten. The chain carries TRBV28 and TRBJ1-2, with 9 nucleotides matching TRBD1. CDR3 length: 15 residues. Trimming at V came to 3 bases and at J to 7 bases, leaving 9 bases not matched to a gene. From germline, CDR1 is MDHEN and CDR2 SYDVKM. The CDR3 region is CASSLGGQGPRGYTF. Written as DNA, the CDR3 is TGTGCCAGCAGTTTGGGGGGACAGGGTCCCCGTGGCTACACCTTC.

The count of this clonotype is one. In DNA form, the CDR3 reads TGTGCCACCAGTGGTGGGAGACAGGGGGATGAGCAGTTCTTC. It translates to CATSGGRQGDEQFF. V gene TRBV24-1 combines with J gene TRBJ2-1; 9 nucleotides align to TRBD1. CDR1 is KGHDR and CDR2 is SFDVKD in the germline V gene. The CDR3 runs to 14 residues. The V gene end was trimmed by 5 bases and the J gene end by 8 bases; junction bases not matched to a gene: 6.

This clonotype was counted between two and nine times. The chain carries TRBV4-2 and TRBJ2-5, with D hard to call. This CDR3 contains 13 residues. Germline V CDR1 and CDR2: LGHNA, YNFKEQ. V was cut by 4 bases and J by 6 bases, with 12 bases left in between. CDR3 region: CASSPDLLQTQYF. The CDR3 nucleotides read TGTGCCAGCAGCCCGGACCTCCTTCAGACCCAGTACTTC.

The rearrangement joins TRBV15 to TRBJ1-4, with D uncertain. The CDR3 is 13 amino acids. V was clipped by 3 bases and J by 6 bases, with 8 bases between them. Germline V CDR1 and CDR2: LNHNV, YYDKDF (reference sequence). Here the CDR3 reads CATSRADDEKLFF. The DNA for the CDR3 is TGTGCCACCAGCAGGGCAGACGATGAAAAACTGTTTTTT.

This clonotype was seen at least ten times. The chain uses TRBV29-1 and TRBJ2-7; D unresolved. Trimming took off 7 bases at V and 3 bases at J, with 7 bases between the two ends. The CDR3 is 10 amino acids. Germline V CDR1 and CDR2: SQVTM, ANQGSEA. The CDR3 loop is CSALFYEQYF. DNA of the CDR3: TGCAGCGCCCTATTCTACGAGCAGTACTTC.

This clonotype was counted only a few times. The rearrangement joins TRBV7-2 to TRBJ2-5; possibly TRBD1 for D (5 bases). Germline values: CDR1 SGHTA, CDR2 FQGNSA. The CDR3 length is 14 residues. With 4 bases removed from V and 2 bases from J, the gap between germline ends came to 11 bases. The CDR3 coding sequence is TGTGCCAGCAGCTACCGACAGTTTCAAGAGACCCAGTACTTC. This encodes CASSYRQFQETQYF. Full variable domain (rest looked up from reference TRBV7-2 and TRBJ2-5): GAGVSQSPSNKVTEKGKDVELRCDPISGHTALYWYRQSLGQGLEFLIYFQGNSAPDKSGLPSDRFSAERTGGSVSTLTIQRTQQEDSAVYLCASSYRQFQETQYFGPGTRLLVL.